Listed below are T cell receptor beta chains from one sample, sequenced in a study of blood T cells in healthy people across ages. One entry per CDR3 protein results from TCRdb running MiXCR on the 5' RACE reads. In the table there are approximately 810,000 distinct CDR3 sequences, around 36% of which are singletons. The sample comprised blood. All receptors come from a man aged 18 to 29 in good health. CDR3s include the opening cysteine and the closing phenylalanine or tryptophan. The order of the fields is V gene, J gene, clone size, D gene, CDR3 protein, CDR3 DNA. D genes are given only for firm matches. Clone size is stated in some rows and not others, as once, few, many or a class when expanded.

>TRBV4-2|TRBJ2-3|many|TRBD2
CASSQTRGVTDTQYF
TGTGCCAGCAGCCAGACGCGGGGGGTGACAGATACGCAGTATTTT
>TRBV27|TRBJ2-1|.|.
CASSLTTAFSYNEQFF
TGTGCCAGCAGTTTAACGACAGCCTTCTCCTACAATGAGCAGTTCTTC
>TRBV27|TRBJ2-5|.|TRBD2
CAGSFIGTSGGASNEQYF
TGTGCCGGCAGTTTCATCGGGACTAGCGGGGGGGCTAGTAATGAGCAGTACTTC
>TRBV12-3/TRBV12-4|TRBJ2-5|many|.
CASSLGPRQETQYF
TGTGCCAGCAGTTTAGGTCCCAGACAAGAGACCCAGTACTTC
>TRBV20-1|TRBJ2-1|.|.
CSARDGTPVEDNEQFF
TGCAGTGCTAGAGATGGGACCCCGGTGGAGGACAATGAGCAGTTCTTC
>TRBV29-1|TRBJ2-3|many|.
CSVDGSSDTQYF
TGCAGCGTTGATGGTTCTTCAGATACGCAGTATTTT
>TRBV12-3/TRBV12-4|TRBJ1-5|few|TRBD1
CASSPRDSQYQPQHF
TGTGCCAGCAGTCCCCGGGACAGCCAATATCAGCCCCAGCATTTT
>TRBV29-1|TRBJ2-1|once|.
CSVEPGAGYNEQFF
TGCAGCGTTGAACCGGGGGCTGGCTACAATGAGCAGTTCTTC
>TRBV9|TRBJ2-1|few|.
CASSVFGTQNNEQFF
TGTGCCAGCAGCGTATTCGGGACTCAAAACAATGAGCAGTTCTTC
>TRBV12-3/TRBV12-4|TRBJ2-3|.|.
CASSLNRAPRADTQYF
TGTGCCAGCAGTTTGAACAGGGCCCCGAGGGCAGATACGCAGTATTTT
>TRBV4-2|TRBJ1-3|.|.
CASSRGPGSGNTIYF
TGTGCCAGCAGCCGGGGACCTGGCTCTGGAAACACCATATATTTT
>TRBV7-2|TRBJ1-1|.|.
CASSLKRGNTEAFF
TGTGCCAGCAGCCTCAAAAGAGGTAACACTGAAGCTTTCTTT
>TRBV20-1|TRBJ2-1|.|TRBD2
CSASTSGGGKNEQFF
TGCAGTGCTAGTACTAGCGGGGGGGGAAAAAATGAGCAGTTCTTC
>TRBV5-4|TRBJ1-2|once|.
CASTKPGQAGGNGCTF
TGTGCCAGCACAAAACCGGGGCAGGCCGGGGGAAATGGCTGCACCTTC
>TRBV7-9|TRBJ2-7|few|TRBD1
CASSGGTGGNHNEQYF
TGTGCCAGCAGCGGGGGGACAGGGGGCAATCACAACGAGCAGTACTTC
>TRBV7-8|TRBJ2-1|.|TRBD2
CASSQTGTSGRGQFF
TGTGCCAGCAGCCAAACCGGGACTAGCGGCCGTGGGCAGTTCTTC
>TRBV20-1|TRBJ2-7|few|.
CSASPASLTRGSYEQYF
TGCAGTGCTAGTCCCGCGAGCCTAACTCGGGGCTCCTACGAGCAGTACTTC
>TRBV12-3/TRBV12-4|TRBJ1-2|many|.
CASTARGGYTF
TGTGCCAGTACCGCCCGGGGAGGCTACACCTTC
>TRBV7-2|TRBJ2-1|.|.
CASSLGGAALNGQFF
TGTGCCAGCAGCTTAGGGGGGGCCGCACTCAATGGGCAGTTCTTC
>TRBV20-1|TRBJ2-5|.|.
CSARVDLKGETQYF
TGCAGTGCTAGGGTGGACCTCAAGGGAGAGACCCAGTACTTC
>TRBV7-9|TRBJ1-2|.|.
CASSYTETGSHYGYTF
TGTGCCAGCAGCTATACCGAAACAGGGTCCCACTATGGCTACACCTTC
>TRBV25-1|TRBJ1-2|.|.
CASSEPGHTYGYTF
TGTGCCAGCAGTGAGCCCGGCCACACCTATGGCTACACCTTC
>TRBV10-3|TRBJ2-5|.|.
CAISERGRYNEQYF
TGTGCCATCAGTGAAAGGGGACGCTACAATGAGCAGTACTTC
>TRBV4-1|TRBJ2-6|.|.
CASGQVRLGANVLTF
TGCGCCAGCGGCCAAGTCCGGCTCGGGGCCAACGTCCTGACTTTC
>TRBV13|TRBJ1-1|once|.
CASSVVDRAEAFF
TGTGCCAGCAGCGTAGTGGACAGAGCTGAAGCTTTCTTT
>TRBV10-2|TRBJ1-1|.|TRBD1
CASRADRGNTEAFF
TGCGCCAGCAGGGCAGACAGGGGGAACACTGAAGCTTTCTTT
>TRBV5-5|TRBJ1-3|once|.
CAGSLKVRGPGNTIYF
TGTGCCGGCAGCTTGAAGGTCAGGGGACCTGGAAACACCATATATTTT
>TRBV7-2|TRBJ2-3|many|.
CASSTVGYTQYF
TGTGCCAGCAGCACAGTAGGGTATACGCAGTATTTT
>TRBV20-1|TRBJ1-5|.|TRBD1
CSARAGQGYQPQHF
TGCAGTGCTAGAGCGGGACAGGGATATCAGCCCCAGCATTTT
>TRBV7-2|TRBJ2-3|few|TRBD1
CASSWDRATDTQYF
TGTGCCAGCAGCTGGGACAGAGCCACAGATACGCAGTATTTT
>TRBV4-2|TRBJ2-1|many|.
CASSQVGAPEQFF
TGTGCCAGCAGCCAAGTAGGCGCGCCTGAGCAGTTCTTC
>TRBV20-1|TRBJ2-1|.|TRBD1
CSALKAGGELQYNEQFF
TGCAGTGCCCTCAAGGCAGGGGGCGAACTCCAGTACAATGAGCAGTTCTTC
>TRBV18|TRBJ1-2|few|TRBD1
CASSPPSGGLANYGYTF
TGTGCCAGCTCACCACCGTCAGGGGGCTTAGCTAACTATGGCTACACCTTC
>TRBV27|TRBJ2-3|.|.
CASRAIPRGFTDTQYF
TGTGCCAGCCGTGCTATACCCAGGGGCTTCACAGATACGCAGTATTTT
>TRBV20-1|TRBJ2-4|.|.
CSARPREPIQYF
TGCAGTGCTCGTCCTCGGGAACCCATTCAGTACTTC
>TRBV7-2|TRBJ2-1|many|.
CASSLAGASYNEQFF
TGTGCCAGCAGCTTAGCGGGGGCCTCCTACAATGAGCAGTTCTTC
>TRBV12-3/TRBV12-4|TRBJ2-5|.|.
CASSRNEDEQYF
TGTGCCAGCAGTCGAAACGAGGATGAGCAGTACTTC
>TRBV7-2|TRBJ2-7|few|.
CASSLARGGVNEQYF
TGTGCCAGCAGCTTAGCCCGCGGGGGCGTCAACGAGCAGTACTTC
>TRBV4-2|TRBJ1-5|.|.
CASSQDLGEMWGQPQHF
TGTGCCAGCAGCCAAGACTTGGGGGAAATGTGGGGTCAGCCCCAGCATTTT
>TRBV28|TRBJ1-4|many|TRBD1
CASSQAGQGGEKLFF
TGTGCCAGCAGCCAAGCGGGACAGGGCGGTGAAAAACTGTTTTTT
>TRBV2|TRBJ2-1|few|.
CASSDGRTGSNEQFF
TGTGCCAGCAGTGATGGGAGGACAGGCTCCAATGAGCAGTTCTTC
>TRBV27|TRBJ1-1|.|.
CASTNRGTEAFF
TGTGCCAGCACAAATCGGGGCACTGAAGCTTTCTTT